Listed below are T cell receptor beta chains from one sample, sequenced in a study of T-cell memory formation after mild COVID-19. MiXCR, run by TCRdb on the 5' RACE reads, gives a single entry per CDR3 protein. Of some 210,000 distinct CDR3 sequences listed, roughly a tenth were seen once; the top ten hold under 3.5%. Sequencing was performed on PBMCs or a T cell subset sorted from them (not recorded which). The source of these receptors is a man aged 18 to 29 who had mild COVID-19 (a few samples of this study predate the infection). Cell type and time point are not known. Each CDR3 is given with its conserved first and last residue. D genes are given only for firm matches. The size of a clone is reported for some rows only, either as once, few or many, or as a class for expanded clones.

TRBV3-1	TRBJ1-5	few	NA	CASSPSAGTQPQHF	TGTGCCAGCAGCCCGTCGGCCGGGACTCAGCCCCAGCATTTT
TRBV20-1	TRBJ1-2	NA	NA	CSSDSNYGYTF	TGCAGTTCGGACAGTAACTATGGCTACACCTTC
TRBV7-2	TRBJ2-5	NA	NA	CASSLDLFQYF	TGTGCCAGCAGCTTAGATCTATTTCAGTACTTC
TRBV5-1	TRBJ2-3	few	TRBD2	CASSRLARPDTQYF	TGCGCCAGCTCGAGACTAGCTAGGCCAGATACGCAGTATTTT
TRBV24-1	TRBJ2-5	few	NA	CATSDPGETQYF	TGTGCCACCAGTGACCCCGGGGAGACCCAGTACTTC
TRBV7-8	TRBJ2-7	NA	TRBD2	CASSLESSGGTYEQYF	TGTGCCAGCAGCTTAGAATCAAGCGGGGGGACCTACGAGCAGTACTTC
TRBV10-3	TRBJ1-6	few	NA	CAIGSADYNSPLHF	TGTGCCATCGGTTCGGCAGACTATAATTCACCCCTCCACTTT
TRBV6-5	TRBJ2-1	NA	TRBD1	CASSQDRAYNEQFF	TGTGCCAGCAGCCAGGACAGGGCCTACAATGAGCAGTTCTTC
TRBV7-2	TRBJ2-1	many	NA	CASSLEGGYRFF	TGTGCCAGCAGCTTAGAGGGGGGGTATCGGTTCTTC
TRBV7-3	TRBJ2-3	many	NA	CASSLGVGDTQYF	TGTGCCAGCAGCTTAGGTGTCGGGGATACGCAGTATTTT
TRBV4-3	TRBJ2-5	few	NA	CASSQDLRIATQYF	TGCGCCAGCAGCCAAGATTTGAGGATTGCGACCCAGTACTTC
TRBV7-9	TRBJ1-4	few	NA	CASSEGTANEKLFF	TGTGCCAGCAGCGAAGGGACGGCCAATGAAAAACTGTTTTTT
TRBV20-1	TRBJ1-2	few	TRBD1	CSAPRGAGYGYTF	TGCAGTGCCCCCAGGGGGGCAGGCTATGGCTACACCTTC
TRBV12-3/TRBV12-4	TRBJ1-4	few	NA	CASSQTETNEKLFF	TGTGCCAGCAGTCAGACGGAAACTAATGAAAAACTGTTTTTT
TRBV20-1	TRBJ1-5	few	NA	CSARGPSNQPQHF	TGCAGTGCTAGGGGTCCTAGCAATCAGCCCCAGCATTTT
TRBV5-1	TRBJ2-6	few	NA	CASSWPRGSAISGANVLTF	TGCGCCAGCAGCTGGCCGAGGGGTAGCGCCATCTCTGGGGCCAACGTCCTGACTTTC
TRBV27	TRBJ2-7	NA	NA	CASSLLFGGRDSYEQYF	TGTGCCAGCAGTTTATTGTTCGGGGGACGCGACTCCTACGAGCAGTACTTC
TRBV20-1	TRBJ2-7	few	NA	CSAAARTGQWEQYF	TGCAGTGCCGCTGCGAGAACAGGGCAATGGGAGCAGTACTTC
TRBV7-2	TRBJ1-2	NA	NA	CASSLPINYGYTF	TGTGCCAGCAGCTTGCCCATAAACTATGGCTACACCTTC
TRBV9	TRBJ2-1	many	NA	CASSVQGGEQFF	TGTGCCAGCAGCGTCCAGGGAGGTGAGCAGTTCTTC
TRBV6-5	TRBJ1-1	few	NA	CASSYSIPGRMNTEAFF	TGTGCCAGCAGTTACTCGATCCCCGGGCGCATGAACACTGAAGCTTTCTTT
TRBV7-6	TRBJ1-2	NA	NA	CASSTRAGNGYTF	TGTGCCAGCAGCACCCGTGCGGGGAATGGCTACACCTTC
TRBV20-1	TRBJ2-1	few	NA	CSASSRGVSYNEQFF	TGCAGTGCTAGCAGTCGGGGTGTCTCCTACAATGAGCAGTTCTTC
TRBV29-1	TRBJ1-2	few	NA	CSVVRAHGYGYTF	TGCAGCGTTGTCCGCGCCCATGGGTATGGCTACACCTTC